This is a list of T cell receptor beta chains from one sample in a study of PD-1 blockade in mismatch repair-deficient tumors. Measured with immunoSEQ multiplex PCR; TCRdb has only the in-frame clones, and not every one. The table lists over 100,000 clones, about 74% of them singletons. Sample: peripheral blood, taken 60 weeks after starting pembrolizumab. The receptors were sampled from an adult with mismatch repair-deficient cancer. The CDR3 runs from the conserved cysteine through the conserved F or W. A D gene is named only where the DNA matches it firmly. Where a row states a size, it is once, few, many or the class of an expanded clone; other rows omit it.

v_call: TRBV2; j_call: TRBJ1-1; clone_size: .; d_call: .; cdr3_nt: TGTGCCAGCAGTGACTTCGAGAACACTGAAGCTTTCTTT; cdr3_aa: CASSDFENTEAFF
v_call: TRBV9; j_call: TRBJ2-1; clone_size: many; d_call: TRBD1; cdr3_nt: TGTGCCAGCAGCGTCAATAGGGGACAGGCCCGCAATGAGCAGTTCTTC; cdr3_aa: CASSVNRGQARNEQFF
v_call: TRBV4-2; j_call: TRBJ1-4; clone_size: few; d_call: .; cdr3_nt: TGTGCCAGCAGCCAAGAGTTAGGGCCCAATGAAAAACTGTTTTTT; cdr3_aa: CASSQELGPNEKLFF
v_call: TRBV6-6; j_call: TRBJ2-7; clone_size: .; d_call: .; cdr3_nt: TGTGCCAGCAGCTCCATACAGGGACACGAGCAGTACTTC; cdr3_aa: CASSSIQGHEQYF
v_call: TRBV11-2; j_call: TRBJ2-5; clone_size: .; d_call: TRBD2; cdr3_nt: TGTGCCAGCAGCTTAGAACCGGGGGGATATGAGACCCAGTACTTC; cdr3_aa: CASSLEPGGYETQYF
v_call: TRBV5-8; j_call: TRBJ1-2; clone_size: .; d_call: .; cdr3_nt: TGTGCCAGCAGCTCCCCCTATTTGACTGGCTACACCTTC; cdr3_aa: CASSSPYLTGYTF
v_call: TRBV7-6; j_call: TRBJ2-1; clone_size: .; d_call: .; cdr3_nt: TGTGCCAGCAGCTTAATAGAAAGGGCTTACGATGAGCAGTTCTTC; cdr3_aa: CASSLIERAYDEQFF
v_call: TRBV5-4; j_call: TRBJ1-2; clone_size: .; d_call: .; cdr3_nt: TGTGCCAGCAGCTCCGGACGGTTCCAAAACTATGGCTACACCTTC; cdr3_aa: CASSSGRFQNYGYTF
v_call: TRBV27; j_call: TRBJ1-4; clone_size: .; d_call: TRBD1; cdr3_nt: TGTGCCAGCAGCCGACCGGGACAGAATGAAAAACTGTTTTTT; cdr3_aa: CASSRPGQNEKLFF
v_call: TRBV7-9; j_call: TRBJ2-3; clone_size: .; d_call: TRBD2; cdr3_nt: TGTGCCAGCAGCCAAGGGACTAGCGGGGAGCGTATAAATACGCAGTATTTT; cdr3_aa: CASSQGTSGERINTQYF
v_call: TRBV9; j_call: TRBJ2-1; clone_size: .; d_call: .; cdr3_nt: TGTGCCAGCAGCCCGGACGGGGCCCGGTCCAATGAGCAGTTCTTC; cdr3_aa: CASSPDGARSNEQFF
v_call: TRBV28; j_call: TRBJ1-2; clone_size: few; d_call: .; cdr3_nt: TGTGCCAGCTTTGCTGGTCATGGCTACACCTTC; cdr3_aa: CASFAGHGYTF
v_call: TRBV7-9; j_call: TRBJ2-7; clone_size: .; d_call: TRBD1; cdr3_nt: TGTGCCAGCAGCGCTAGGACAGGCCTTAAAGAGGAGCAGTACTTC; cdr3_aa: CASSARTGLKEEQYF
v_call: TRBV25-1; j_call: TRBJ1-2; clone_size: .; d_call: TRBD1; cdr3_nt: TGTGCCAGCAGCCACGACAGGGGATATGGCTACACCTTC; cdr3_aa: CASSHDRGYGYTF
v_call: TRBV9; j_call: TRBJ2-3; clone_size: once; d_call: TRBD2; cdr3_nt: TGTGCCAGCAGCTCCAGTAGCGGGATCGGCACAGATACGCAGTATTTT; cdr3_aa: CASSSSSGIGTDTQYF
v_call: TRBV7-9; j_call: TRBJ2-2; clone_size: once; d_call: .; cdr3_nt: TGTGCCAGCGTGGCTGACCCGGCGGGTCTGAACACCGGGGAGCTGTTTTTT; cdr3_aa: CASVADPAGLNTGELFF
v_call: TRBV19; j_call: TRBJ2-7; clone_size: .; d_call: .; cdr3_nt: TGTGCCAGTAGTAGTAGGGAGTTTAGTTCCGACGAGCAGTACTTC; cdr3_aa: CASSSREFSSDEQYF